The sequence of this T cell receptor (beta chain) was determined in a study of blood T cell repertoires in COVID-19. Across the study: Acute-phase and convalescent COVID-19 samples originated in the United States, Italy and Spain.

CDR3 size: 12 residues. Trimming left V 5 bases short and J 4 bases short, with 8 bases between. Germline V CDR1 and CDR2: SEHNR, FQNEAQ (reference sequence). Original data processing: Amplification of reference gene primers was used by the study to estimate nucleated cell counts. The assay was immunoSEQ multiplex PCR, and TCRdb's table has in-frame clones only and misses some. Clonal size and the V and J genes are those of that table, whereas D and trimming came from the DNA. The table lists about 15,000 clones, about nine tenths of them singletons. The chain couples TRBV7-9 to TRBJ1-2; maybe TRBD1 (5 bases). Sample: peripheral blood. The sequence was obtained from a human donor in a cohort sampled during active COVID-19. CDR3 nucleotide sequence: TGTGCCAGCAGCCAAGACAGCTATGGCTACACCTTC. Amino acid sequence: CASSQDSYGYTF.